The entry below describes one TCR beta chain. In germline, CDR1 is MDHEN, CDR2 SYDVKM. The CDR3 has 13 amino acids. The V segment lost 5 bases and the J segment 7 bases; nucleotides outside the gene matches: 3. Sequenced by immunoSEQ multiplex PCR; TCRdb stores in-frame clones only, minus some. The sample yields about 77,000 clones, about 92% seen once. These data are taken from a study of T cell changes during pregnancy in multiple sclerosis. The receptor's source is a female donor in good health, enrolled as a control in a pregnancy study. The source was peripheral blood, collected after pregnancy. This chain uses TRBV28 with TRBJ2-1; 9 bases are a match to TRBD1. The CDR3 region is CASSRGTGNEQFF. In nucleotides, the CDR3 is TGTGCCAGCAGTCGCGGGACAGGGAATGAGCAGTTCTTC.